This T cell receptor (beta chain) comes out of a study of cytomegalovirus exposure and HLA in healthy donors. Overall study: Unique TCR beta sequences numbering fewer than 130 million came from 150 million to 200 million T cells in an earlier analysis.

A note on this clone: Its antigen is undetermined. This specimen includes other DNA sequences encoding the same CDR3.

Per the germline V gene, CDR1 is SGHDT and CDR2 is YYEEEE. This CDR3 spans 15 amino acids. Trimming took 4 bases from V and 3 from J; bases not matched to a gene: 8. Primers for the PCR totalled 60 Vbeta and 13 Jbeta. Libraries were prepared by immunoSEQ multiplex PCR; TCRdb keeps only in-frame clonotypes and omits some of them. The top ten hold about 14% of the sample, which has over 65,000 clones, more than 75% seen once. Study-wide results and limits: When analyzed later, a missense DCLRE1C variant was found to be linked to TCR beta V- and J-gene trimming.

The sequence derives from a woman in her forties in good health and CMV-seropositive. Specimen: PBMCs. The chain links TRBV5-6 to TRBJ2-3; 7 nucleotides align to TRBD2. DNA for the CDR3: TGTGCCAGCAGCCCGAGGGAGGGGCCGACAGATACGCAGTATTTT. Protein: CASSPREGPTDTQYF.